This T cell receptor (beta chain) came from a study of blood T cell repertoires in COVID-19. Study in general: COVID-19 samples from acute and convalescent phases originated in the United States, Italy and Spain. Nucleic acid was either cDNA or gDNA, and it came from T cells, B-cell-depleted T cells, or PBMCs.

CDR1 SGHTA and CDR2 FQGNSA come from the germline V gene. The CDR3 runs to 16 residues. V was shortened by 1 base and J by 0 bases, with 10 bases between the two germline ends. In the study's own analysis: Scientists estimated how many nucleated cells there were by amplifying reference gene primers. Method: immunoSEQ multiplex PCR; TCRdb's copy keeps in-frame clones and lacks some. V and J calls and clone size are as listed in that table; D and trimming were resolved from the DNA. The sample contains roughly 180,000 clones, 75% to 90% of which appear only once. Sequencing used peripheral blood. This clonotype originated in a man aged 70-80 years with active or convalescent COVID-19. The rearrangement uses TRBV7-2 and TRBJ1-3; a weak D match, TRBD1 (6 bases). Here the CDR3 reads CASSLGGGGSGNTIYF. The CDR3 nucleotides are TGTGCCAGCAGCTTAGGGGGAGGGGGCTCTGGAAACACCATATATTTT.